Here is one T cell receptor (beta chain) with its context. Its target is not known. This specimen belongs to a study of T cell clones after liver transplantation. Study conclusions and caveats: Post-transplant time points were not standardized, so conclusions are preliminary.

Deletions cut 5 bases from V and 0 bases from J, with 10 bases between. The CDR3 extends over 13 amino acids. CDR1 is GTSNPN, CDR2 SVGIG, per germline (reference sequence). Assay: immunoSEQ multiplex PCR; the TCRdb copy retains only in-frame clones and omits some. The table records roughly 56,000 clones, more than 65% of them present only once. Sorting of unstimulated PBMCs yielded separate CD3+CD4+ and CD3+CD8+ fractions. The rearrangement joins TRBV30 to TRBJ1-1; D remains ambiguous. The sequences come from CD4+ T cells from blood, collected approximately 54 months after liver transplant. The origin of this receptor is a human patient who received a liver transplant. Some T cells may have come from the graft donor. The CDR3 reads CAWGSGVNTEAFF. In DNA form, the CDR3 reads TGTGCCTGGGGAAGCGGGGTGAACACTGAAGCTTTCTTT.